These 20 T cell receptor beta chains were all obtained from the same sample, sequenced in a study of blood T cell repertoires in COVID-19. Data came from immunoSEQ multiplex PCR; TCRdb stores just in-frame clones and leaves some out. The sample contains roughly 73,000 clones, over 75% of which appear only once. The material sequenced was peripheral blood. The source is a man in his 70s with active or convalescent COVID-19.

V usage is TRBV3-1 (or the pseudogene TRBV3-2) and J usage is TRBJ2-1; TRBD2 aligns across 8 bases. Germline trimming cut 5 bases from V and 9 bases from J; bases unmatched to any gene: 9. The V gene's germline CDR1 is LGHDT and CDR2 YNNKEL (reference sequence). The CDR3 spans 14 residues. In nucleotides, the CDR3 is TGTGCCAGCAGCAGACTAGCGAGTATTCCTGAGCAGTTCTTC. Translated, it gives CASSRLASIPEQFF.

The CDR3 coding sequence is TGTGCCATCAGTGACCATTCGGACGAGCAGTACTTC. Its translation is CAISDHSDEQYF. The V and J genes are TRBV10-3 and TRBJ2-7; D not certain. Germline V lookup: CDR1 ENHRY, CDR2 SYGVKD. V was shortened by 3 bases and J by 5 bases, with 8 bases between the two germline ends. CDR3 length: 12 amino acids.

The V call is TRBV6-6, the J call TRBJ1-2; 12 positions match TRBD1. With V trimmed by 6 bases and J by 7 bases, 3 bases remained unmatched. Germline CDR1 and CDR2: MNHNY and SVGAGI (reference sequence). CDR3 length: 13 residues. The CDR3 sequence: CASSRDRGLGYTF. For the CDR3, the DNA is TGTGCCAGCAGCCGGGACAGGGGGCTTGGCTACACCTTC.

This clone has a handful of counts. The chain is built from TRBV11-2 and TRBJ2-7; the match to TRBD2 covers 7 bases. V lost 1 base and J lost 2; bases outside the gene matches: 2. The CDR3 is 14 residues long. Germline assignment: CDR1 SGHAT and CDR2 FQNNGV. Written as DNA, the CDR3 is TGTGCCAGCAGCTTAGCGGGAGGCCCCTACGAGCAGTACTTC. Translated: CASSLAGGPYEQYF.

CDR3 DNA sequence: TGTGCCAGCAGTTACGGGGGGACCTACGAGCAGTACTTC. Protein: CASSYGGTYEQYF. V usage is TRBV6-6 and J usage is TRBJ2-7, with a weak D call TRBD2 (6 bases). CDR3 length: 13 residues. The ends were cut back, 2 bases at V and 2 bases at J, with 7 bases in the middle. CDR1 and CDR2 (germline): MNHNY, SVGAGI (reference sequence).

This chain links TRBV29-1 with TRBJ2-7, with D possibly matching TRBD1 (6 bases). V was trimmed by 4 bases and J by 3 bases, leaving 13 bases between them. The V gene's germline CDR1 is SQVTM and CDR2 ANQGSEA. There are 13 residues in the CDR3. The CDR3 is CSVARGQGYEQYF. The CDR3 DNA is TGCAGCGTTGCCAGGGGCCAGGGCTACGAGCAGTACTTC.

This clone has just a few counts. The rearrangement joins TRBV4-2 to TRBJ2-1; 10 bases fit TRBD2. CDR1 and CDR2 (germline): LGHNA, YNFKEQ. The ends lost 0 bases at V and 2 bases at J; junction bases unmatched: 16. The CDR3 covers 21 residues. The CDR3 DNA follows: TGTGCCAGCAGCCAAGATGCGTCAAGCGGGAGGGCTTCTAGGACCTACAATGAGCAGTTCTTC. Translated: CASSQDASSGRASRTYNEQFF.

This clone was counted a few times. The chain couples TRBV11-2 to TRBJ2-5; D might be TRBD1 (5 bases). Trimming removed 4 bases from V and 5 bases from J, with 14 bases in between. The CDR3 is 14 residues long. Germline assignment: CDR1 SGHAT and CDR2 FQNNGV. The CDR3 loop is CASSSFWGGETQYF. The CDR3 coding sequence is TGTGCCAGCAGCTCTTTTTGGGGCGGTGAGACCCAGTACTTC.

This chain links TRBV29-1 with TRBJ2-3, with TRBD1 identical over 8 bases. The junction had 3 bases not matched to a gene; V was cut back by 3 bases and J by 1 base. CDR1 and CDR2 (germline): SQVTM, ANQGSEA. This CDR3 spans 14 amino acids. DNA for the CDR3: TGCAGCGTTGAGGAACAGGGGGGCACAGATACGCAGTATTTT. This encodes CSVEEQGGTDTQYF.

The chain has TRBV10-3 and TRBJ2-3; 8 positions match TRBD1. In germline, CDR1 is ENHRY, CDR2 SYGVKD. CDR3 length: 15 amino acids. V shed 3 bases and J 2 bases; nucleotides not matched to a gene: 4. The CDR3 bases are TGTGCCATCAGTGACCAGGGGGCGCTCACAGATACGCAGTATTTT. This sequence encodes CAISDQGALTDTQYF.

The rearrangement joins TRBV7-9 to TRBJ2-2; TRBD1 aligns across 7 bases. Germline-derived CDR1 and CDR2 are SEHNR and FQNEAQ (reference sequence). V shed 6 bases, J shed 0 bases, and the junction held 7 bases outside the gene matches. CDR3 length: 16 amino acids. Here the CDR3 DNA reads TGTGCCAGCAGTCATGCGACAGGGACGAACACCGGGGAGCTGTTTTTT. It yields the protein CASSHATGTNTGELFF. Filled out from reference TRBV7-9 and TRBJ2-2, the complete variable domain reads DTGVSQNPRHKITKRGQNVTFRCDPISEHNRLYWYRQTLGQGPEFLTYFQNEAQLEKSRLLSDRFSAERPKGSFSTLEIQRTEQGDSAMYLCASSHATGTNTGELFFGEGSRLTVL.

The gene calls are TRBV10-1 and TRBJ2-1, with D perhaps TRBD1 (6 bases). CDR1 and CDR2 from the germline V gene are WNHNN and SYGVQD (reference sequence). The CDR3 runs to 15 residues. V lost 3 bases to trimming and J lost 3 bases, with 12 bases between them. CDR3 sequence (DNA): TGCGCCAGCAGTGAACCAGGGGAAGGCTACAATGAGCAGTTCTTC. Translation: CASSEPGEGYNEQFF.

This chain joins TRBV18 and TRBJ1-1, with a tentative D call TRBD1 (6 bases). The CDR3 length is 14 residues. Trimming cost V 1 base and J 3 bases, with 9 bases left between them. Germline loops: CDR1 KGHSH, CDR2 LQKENI. The CDR3 loop reads CASSPRGRDTEAFF. In nucleotides, the CDR3 is TGTGCCAGCTCACCACGGGGGCGCGACACTGAAGCTTTCTTT. The full variable domain, its missing parts supplied by reference TRBV18 and TRBJ1-1, is NAGVMQNPRHLVRRRGQEARLRCSPMKGHSHVYWYRQLPEEGLKFMVYLQKENIIDESGMPKERFSAEFPKEGPSILRIQQVVRGDSAAYFCASSPRGRDTEAFFGQGTRLTVV.

The V call is TRBV12-3 or TRBV12-4, the J call TRBJ2-3; D gene ambiguous. CDR3 length equals 12 residues. V gave up 5 bases and J gave up 0 bases, with 3 bases separating them. CDR3 bases: TGTGCCAGCAGTGTAAGCACAGATACGCAGTATTTT. It specifies CASSVSTDTQYF.

This clone has just one count. The gene calls are TRBV6-5 and TRBJ1-1, with 7 bases matching TRBD1. V shed 5 bases and J 4 bases; nucleotides not matched to a gene: 7. The CDR3 spans 14 residues. The germline CDR1 and CDR2 sequences are MNHEY and SVGAGI. CDR3 DNA sequence: TGTGCCAGCAGTCGAGGGGGCTGGGTCACTGAAGCTTTCTTT. This sequence encodes CASSRGGWVTEAFF.

J is TRBJ2-1 and V is TRBV11-3; no definite D call. CDR1 and CDR2 from the germline V gene are SGHNT and YENEEA. V was shortened by 2 bases and J by 4 bases, with 6 bases between the two germline ends. The CDR3 loop spans 13 amino acids. CDR3 residues: CASSLQQYNEQFF. In nucleotides, the CDR3 is TGTGCCAGCAGCTTACAACAGTACAATGAGCAGTTCTTC. The full variable domain, in which reference TRBV11-3 and TRBJ2-1 provide the parts outside the CDR3, is EAGVVQSPRYKIIEKKQPVAFWCNPISGHNTLYWYLQNLGQGPELLIRYENEEAVDDSQLPKDRFSAERLKGVDSTLKIQPAELGDSAVYLCASSLQQYNEQFFGPGTRLTVL.

The chain carries TRBV2 and TRBJ2-3; 9 bases are a match to TRBD2. CDR1 is SNHLY and CDR2 is FYNNEI in the germline V gene. V lost 8 bases and J lost 7; bases outside the gene matches: 13. The CDR3 has 15 amino acids. For the CDR3, the DNA is TGTGCCAGCTCCTTGGGTAGCGGGAGCATATATACGCAGTATTTT. Translated: CASSLGSGSIYTQYF.

The chain has TRBV28 and TRBJ2-7; 10 bases match TRBD1. Trimming took 8 bases from V and 3 from J; bases not matched to a gene: 1. The CDR3 has 12 amino acids. Germline loops: CDR1 MDHEN, CDR2 SYDVKM. CDR3 nucleotide sequence: TGTGCCAGCGGACAGGGGGTCTACGAGCAGTACTTC. The encoded protein is CASGQGVYEQYF.

The chain links TRBV29-1 to TRBJ2-3, with 9 bases fitting TRBD1. Unmatched junction bases numbered 9, after V lost 5 bases and J lost 6 bases. The CDR3 consists of 14 residues. Germline V gives CDR1 SQVTM, CDR2 ANQGSEA. The CDR3 DNA reads TGCAGCGTTTTACCCGGGACAGGGCCCGATACGCAGTATTTT. This codes for CSVLPGTGPDTQYF.

The chain couples TRBV4-2 to TRBJ2-7, with 8 bases aligning to TRBD2. Germline V gene lookup returns CDR1 LGHNA and CDR2 YNFKEQ. Trimming removed 4 bases from V and 7 bases from J; junction bases left unmatched: 9. The CDR3 runs to 14 residues. The CDR3 reads CASSLTSGTVEQYF. CDR3 bases: TGTGCCAGCAGCCTCACTAGCGGAACTGTGGAGCAGTACTTC.